This is a list of T cell receptor beta chains from one sample in a study of blood T cell repertoires in COVID-19. TCRdb's table, derived via immunoSEQ multiplex PCR, lists solely in-frame clones and lacks some. The table records some 46,000 clones, 87% of them present only once. Sequenced: peripheral blood. The receptors derive from a human donor in a cohort sampled during active COVID-19. Each CDR3 is given with its conserved first and last residue. Fields, in order: J gene, V gene, clone size, CDR3 length, D gene, CDR3 DNA, CDR3 protein. The D gene is left open where the match is weak. Clone size appears in some rows only: once, few, many, or a class for an expanded clone.

TRBJ2-1,TRBV7-9,.,11,.,TGTGCCAGCAGCTCTACAGGGTATCAGTTCTTC,CASSSTGYQFF
TRBJ2-2,TRBV10-3,.,15,.,TGTGCCATCAGTGGGAGGGCCAGGAGCACCGGGGAGCTGTTTTTT,CAISGRARSTGELFF
TRBJ2-1,TRBV9,.,13,.,TGTGCCAGCAGCGTAGTAGAAACTGGTGAGCAGTTCTTC,CASSVVETGEQFF
TRBJ2-7,TRBV5-8,.,16,TRBD2,TGTGCCAGCAGCCTCCCCGGGACTAGCGGGCTAGGAGAGCAGTACTTC,CASSLPGTSGLGEQYF
TRBJ2-7,TRBV10-3,.,12,.,TGTGCCACCGGACCGGGAGACATCGAGCAGTACTTC,CATGPGDIEQYF
TRBJ2-7,TRBV28,.,17,TRBD2,TGTGCCAGCAGTTACGGACTAGCGGGGGAAATCTCCTACGAGCAGTACTTC,CASSYGLAGEISYEQYF
TRBJ2-3,TRBV19,.,17,TRBD2,TGTGCCAGTAGTACCGGACTAGCGGGAAGGGGGGGGCCTACGCAGTATTTT,CASSTGLAGRGGPTQYF
TRBJ2-7,TRBV30,.,13,.,TGTGCCTGGAAGAATAGGGAGCCCTACGAGCAGTACTTC,CAWKNREPYEQYF
TRBJ2-1,TRBV28,.,15,TRBD1,TGTGCCAGCAGCCCCGGGACAGGGTCCTACAATGAGCAGTTCTTC,CASSPGTGSYNEQFF
TRBJ2-3,TRBV10-3,.,15,TRBD2,TGTGCCATCAGTGCGACTAGCATCAACACAGATACGCAGTATTTT,CAISATSINTDTQYF
TRBJ2-1,TRBV5-1,few,15,TRBD1,TGCGCCAGCAGCTTGGACCAGGGGGCCATCAATGAGCAGTTCTTC,CASSLDQGAINEQFF
TRBJ1-6,TRBV6-1,.,16,.,TGTGCCAGCAGTGTGGGGGCAGGAGGTGCGGGTTCACCCCTCCACTTT,CASSVGAGGAGSPLHF
TRBJ2-5,TRBV19,.,13,.,TGTGCCAGTAGTGGAAGACAAAAAGAGACCCAGTACTTC,CASSGRQKETQYF
TRBJ2-4,TRBV6-5,.,13,TRBD1,TGTGCCAGCAGCATGGACAGGGTGAACATTCAGTACTTC,CASSMDRVNIQYF
TRBJ2-7,TRBV6-5,.,11,.,TGTGCCAGTAAAAGGGGCTACGAGCAGTACTTC,CASKRGYEQYF